The rows below give T cell receptor beta chains drawn from one sample of a study of T cell responses to AZD1222 COVID-19 vaccine. Clones were sequenced by immunoSEQ multiplex PCR, and TCRdb holds only the in-frame ones, with some missing. This table holds approximately 90,000 clones, 90% found once. Sequencing was performed on peripheral blood, taken on day 0 of AZD1222 vaccination. Receptor source: an adult in good health. CDR3s include the opening cysteine and the closing phenylalanine or tryptophan. Fields, in order: J gene, clone size, D gene, V gene, CDR3 DNA, CDR3 protein. The D gene is left open where the match is weak. A row's size may be missing; if present it is once, few, many or a size class.

TRBJ2-7	-	-	TRBV7-5	TGTGCCAGAAGCTTAAGTCGGCGGCCAGTGGACGAGCAGTACTTC	CARSLSRRPVDEQYF
TRBJ1-3	-	TRBD1	TRBV7-9	TGTGCCAGCAGCTCCGGACACAGGGGCCGTGGAAACACCATATATTTT	CASSSGHRGRGNTIYF
TRBJ1-5	-	-	TRBV12-3/TRBV12-4	TGTGCCAGCAGTTTATTAAGGGATCAGCCCCAGCATTTT	CASSLLRDQPQHF
TRBJ1-2	-	TRBD1	TRBV28	TGTGCCAGCAGTTTGGCCGGGACAGGGGCTAGGGGCTACACCTTC	CASSLAGTGARGYTF
TRBJ2-7	-	-	TRBV6-1	TGTGCCAGCAGTGAAGCCCTAACTTTAGCCCTTGCAGGCGAGCAGTACTTC	CASSEALTLALAGEQYF
TRBJ1-1	-	-	TRBV25-1	TGTGCCAGCGGCGGGGGGCAGGGTACTGAAGCTTTCTTT	CASGGGQGTEAFF
TRBJ2-5	-	-	TRBV19	TGTGCCACTTACAGGGACGGGACCCAGTACTTC	CATYRDGTQYF
TRBJ1-5	-	-	TRBV27	TGTGCCAGCGGTGCCTCAGGCCAGGAAGGCAATCAGCCCCAGCATTTT	CASGASGQEGNQPQHF
TRBJ2-7	-	-	TRBV7-9	TGTGCCAGCAGCCACGGACAGATCTACGAGCAGTACTTC	CASSHGQIYEQYF
TRBJ1-5	-	-	TRBV30	TGTGCCTGGAGCGGGACGGAAGATCAGCCCCAGCATTTT	CAWSGTEDQPQHF
TRBJ2-3	once	-	TRBV15	TGTGCCACCAGCAGAGCAGGCCCCGGGGCAGATACGCAGTATTTT	CATSRAGPGADTQYF
TRBJ1-6	once	-	TRBV15	TGTGCCACCAGCAGCGGCAGAGATAATTCACCCCTCCACTTT	CATSSGRDNSPLHF
TRBJ2-7	-	TRBD1	TRBV28	TGTGCCAGCAGTACCTCTTCGGACAGGGTAAACGAGCAGTACTTC	CASSTSSDRVNEQYF
TRBJ2-7	-	-	TRBV28	TGTGCCAGCAGTTCAAGCTACGAGCAGTACTTC	CASSSSYEQYF
TRBJ1-2	-	-	TRBV6-1	TGTGCCAGCAGTGAACTGGGGGCAGGTGGCTACACCTTC	CASSELGAGGYTF
TRBJ1-5	-	-	TRBV19	TGTGCCAGTACCATCAGGGACAGCAATCAGCCCCAGCATTTT	CASTIRDSNQPQHF
TRBJ2-7	-	TRBD2	TRBV27	TGTGCCAGCAGTATCGGTAGCGGGGCCTCCTACGAGCAGTACTTC	CASSIGSGASYEQYF
TRBJ2-7	-	-	TRBV9	TGTGCCAGCAGCGTAGACGGCGTGGGACGGGCCTACGAGCAGTACTTC	CASSVDGVGRAYEQYF
TRBJ1-5	-	-	TRBV28	TGTGCCAGCAGTTCCTCGGAGGCCCGGCCGAACAATCAGCCCCAGCATTTT	CASSSSEARPNNQPQHF
TRBJ2-5	-	TRBD1	TRBV28	TGTGCCAGCAGTTTTAGGACAGGGGGCGTAAAGACCCAGTACTTC	CASSFRTGGVKTQYF
TRBJ2-7	-	TRBD1	TRBV18	TGTGCCAGCTCACGAGAGACAGGGGAGAGCGAGCAGTACTTC	CASSRETGESEQYF
TRBJ1-1	-	TRBD1	TRBV27	TGTGCCAGCACCTTAATGGGGACAGGTCGCCTCACTGAAGCTTTCTTT	CASTLMGTGRLTEAFF
TRBJ1-2	-	-	TRBV5-4	TGTGCCAGCAGCTTGGGAGGGGGTAACTATGGCTACACCTTC	CASSLGGGNYGYTF
TRBJ1-2	-	-	TRBV14	TGTGCCAGCAGCTTAGACGTTTATGGCTACACCTTC	CASSLDVYGYTF
TRBJ2-2	-	-	TRBV18	TGTGCCAGCTCCCTTCCGACAGAGAACACCGGGGAGCTGTTTTTT	CASSLPTENTGELFF
TRBJ1-1	-	-	TRBV9	TGTGCCAGCAGCGTAGGGCGATTGGCCCCCTCTCGCTCGGTGTTATCGGCTTTCTTT	CASSVGRLAPSRSVLSAFF
TRBJ1-4	-	-	TRBV5-1	TGCGCCAGCAGCTTGGGGCCTTCAACTAATGAAAAACTGTTTTTT	CASSLGPSTNEKLFF
TRBJ2-1	-	-	TRBV24-1	TGTGCCACCGGGACTTACAATGAGCAGTTCTTC	CATGTYNEQFF
TRBJ1-3	-	TRBD1	TRBV6-5	TGTGCCAGCAGTCCGACAGGGACCAGAAACACCATATATTTT	CASSPTGTRNTIYF
TRBJ2-7	once	-	TRBV19	TGTGCCAGTAGTCGGTCAGGTGATACCTACGAGCAGTACTTC	CASSRSGDTYEQYF
TRBJ2-1	-	TRBD2	TRBV4-1	TGCGCCAGCAGCCTTAGACTAGCGGGAGGAAATGAGCAGTTCTTC	CASSLRLAGGNEQFF
TRBJ1-1	-	-	TRBV5-4	TGTGCCAGCGGGGGAGCGTTGGACACTGAAGCTTTCTTT	CASGGALDTEAFF
TRBJ2-5	-	-	TRBV5-1	TGCGCCAGCAGCTCTGGACGGGCGATCCAAGAGACCCAGTACTTC	CASSSGRAIQETQYF
TRBJ2-7	-	-	TRBV18	TGTGCCAGCTCACGCGACGGCCCCTTGGGCGAGCAGTACTTC	CASSRDGPLGEQYF
TRBJ2-7	once	-	TRBV9	TGTGCCAGCAGCGTATCGCCCGATAGCGCCTCGGTACTTTACGAGCAGTACTTC	CASSVSPDSASVLYEQYF
TRBJ2-5	-	-	TRBV27	TGTGCCAGCAGCCCCAATTCAGAGACCCAGTACTTC	CASSPNSETQYF
TRBJ2-1	-	TRBD2	TRBV27	TGTGCCACGGGAGGGGGAGCCTCCTACAATGAGCAGTTCTTC	CATGGGASYNEQFF
TRBJ1-1	-	TRBD1	TRBV6-5	TGTGCCAGCAGTTACTCCGCCCGACAGGGGGGAAGGGAAGCTTTCTTT	CASSYSARQGGREAFF
TRBJ2-1	-	TRBD2	TRBV10-3	TGTGCCATCAGAAGACTAGCGGGGGAACATAGGGATGAGCAGTTCTTC	CAIRRLAGEHRDEQFF
TRBJ1-3	-	-	TRBV21-1	TGTGCCAGCAGCAAAGCTCGTTCAGGGGCCCCCGGTCTCACCATATATTTT	CASSKARSGAPGLTIYF
TRBJ2-1	-	-	TRBV6-5	TGTGCCAGCAGTTTCCAGGACGGTTCCAATGAGCAGTTCTTC	CASSFQDGSNEQFF
TRBJ1-5	-	-	TRBV6-6	TGTGCCAGCATCCAAGCTCCTACCCGTCAGCCCCAGCATTTT	CASIQAPTRQPQHF
TRBJ1-1	-	TRBD1	TRBV5-1	TGCGCCAGCCGGGTGACTGCTACCGGACAGGGGAACACTGAAGCTTTCTTT	CASRVTATGQGNTEAFF
TRBJ1-1	-	-	TRBV6-5	TGTGCCAGCAGTTACTCGAGGCGTAGCACTGAAGCTTTCTTT	CASSYSRRSTEAFF
TRBJ1-1	-	-	TRBV6-5	TGTGCCAGCGTGGTGAACACTGAAGCTTTCTTT	CASVVNTEAFF
TRBJ1-1	-	-	TRBV29-1	TGCAGCGTCCCACGACCAGGCGCTGAAGCTTTCTTT	CSVPRPGAEAFF
TRBJ2-1	-	TRBD2	TRBV24-1	TGTGCCACCAGTGACTCCCGACTAGCGGGAGGCAATGAGCAGTTCTTC	CATSDSRLAGGNEQFF
TRBJ1-5	-	TRBD1	TRBV6-1	TGTGCCAGCAGTCAAGACAGGGGGCTGGGAAATCAGCCCCAGCATTTT	CASSQDRGLGNQPQHF
TRBJ1-2	once	-	TRBV5-5	TGTGCCAGCAGCTTGGCCGGGGATGACTATGGCTACACCTTC	CASSLAGDDYGYTF
TRBJ2-3	-	-	TRBV28	TGTGCCAGCAGGGGACCGGAGTATACGCAGTATTTT	CASRGPEYTQYF
TRBJ2-1	-	-	TRBV6-1	TGTGCCAGCAGTGCCGCTAATTCGTACTCCTACAATGAGCAGTTCTTC	CASSAANSYSYNEQFF
TRBJ1-1	-	-	TRBV27	TGTGCCAGCAGTTTATCCTCGGTCACTGAAGCTTTCTTT	CASSLSSVTEAFF
TRBJ1-3	once	-	TRBV15	TGTGCCACCAGCAGCAGGGTTCGTCTTGGAAACACCATATATTTT	CATSSRVRLGNTIYF
TRBJ1-4	-	-	TRBV6-5	TGTGCCACCAATTACCCAGCCATCAGCGGAAAACTGTTTTTT	CATNYPAISGKLFF
TRBJ2-7	-	-	TRBV13	TGTGCCAGCAGCTTAGCCCGGGAGCAGCAGTACTTC	CASSLAREQQYF
TRBJ2-7	-	-	TRBV28	TGTGCCAGCGTAACCTCCGGACACCAGCACTTC	CASVTSGHQHF
TRBJ2-7	-	-	TRBV4-1	TGCGCCAGCAGCCATAGCGGCTCAAACTCCTACGAGCAGTACTTC	CASSHSGSNSYEQYF
TRBJ1-1	-	-	TRBV4-1	TGCGCCAGCAGCGAAACGACAGGGAACACTGAAGCTTTCTTT	CASSETTGNTEAFF